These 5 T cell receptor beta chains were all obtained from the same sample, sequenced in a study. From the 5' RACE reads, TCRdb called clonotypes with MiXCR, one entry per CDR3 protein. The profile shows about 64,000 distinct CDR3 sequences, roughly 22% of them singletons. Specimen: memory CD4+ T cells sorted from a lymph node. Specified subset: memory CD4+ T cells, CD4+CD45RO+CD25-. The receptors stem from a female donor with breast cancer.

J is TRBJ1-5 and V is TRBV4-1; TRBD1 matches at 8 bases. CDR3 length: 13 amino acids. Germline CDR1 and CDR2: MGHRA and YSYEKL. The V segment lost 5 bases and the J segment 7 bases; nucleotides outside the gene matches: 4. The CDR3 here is CASSRTGQQPQHF. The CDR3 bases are TGCGCCAGCAGCAGGACAGGGCAACAGCCCCAGCATTTT.

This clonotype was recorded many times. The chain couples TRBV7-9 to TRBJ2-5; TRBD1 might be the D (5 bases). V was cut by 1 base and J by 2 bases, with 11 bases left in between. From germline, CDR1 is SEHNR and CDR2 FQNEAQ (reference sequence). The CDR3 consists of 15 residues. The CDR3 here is CASSLEGHRQETQYF. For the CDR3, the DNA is TGTGCCAGCAGCTTAGAGGGGCACAGGCAAGAGACCCAGTACTTC.

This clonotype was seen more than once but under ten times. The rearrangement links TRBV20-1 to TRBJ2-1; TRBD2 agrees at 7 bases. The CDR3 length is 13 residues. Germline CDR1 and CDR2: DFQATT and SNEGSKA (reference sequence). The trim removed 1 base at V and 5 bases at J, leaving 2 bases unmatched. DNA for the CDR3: TGCAGTGCTAGAGGGCTAGCGGACAATGAGCAGTTCTTC. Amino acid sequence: CSARGLADNEQFF.

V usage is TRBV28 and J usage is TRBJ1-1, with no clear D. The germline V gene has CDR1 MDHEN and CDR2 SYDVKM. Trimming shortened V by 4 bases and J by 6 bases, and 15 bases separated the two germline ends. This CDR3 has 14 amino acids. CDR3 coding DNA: TGTGCCAGCAGTTCCCATTACGGGCGGCCTGAAGCTTTCTTT. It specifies CASSSHYGRPEAFF.

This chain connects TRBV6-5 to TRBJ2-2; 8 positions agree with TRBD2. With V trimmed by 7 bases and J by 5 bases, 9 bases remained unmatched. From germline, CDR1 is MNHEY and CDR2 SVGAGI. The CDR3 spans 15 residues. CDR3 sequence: CASKPTGGPTGELFF. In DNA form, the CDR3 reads TGTGCCAGCAAGCCAACGGGAGGGCCGACCGGGGAGCTGTTTTTT.